The rows below give T cell receptor beta chains drawn from one sample of a study of blood T cell repertoires in COVID-19. Some clones are missing from TCRdb's copy, which holds only in-frame ones; the method was immunoSEQ multiplex PCR. The profile covers 130,000 to 150,000 clones, with 75% to 90% appearing a single time and approximately 3.5% taken by the ten largest. Specimen: peripheral blood. These receptors originate from a man between 65 and 79 years old who had recovered from COVID-19. The CDR3 runs from the conserved cysteine through the conserved F or W. A D gene is named only where the DNA matches it firmly. Clone size is shown for a subset of rows, as once, few, many or a class of expanded clone.

d_gene	abundance	v_gene	j_gene	CDR3nt	CDR3aa
TRBD2	once	TRBV30	TRBJ2-1	TGTGCCTGGAGTTGGGGGGGGGAGCAGTTCTTC	CAWSWGGEQFF
TRBD2	NA	TRBV7-9	TRBJ2-7	TGTGCCAGCAGCCCCCCTTCGGCTAGCGGGGGCTACGAGCAGTACTTC	CASSPPSASGGYEQYF
NA	NA	TRBV19	TRBJ2-2	TGTGCCAGTAGCCTCTCCCGGACCGGGGAGCTGTTTTTT	CASSLSRTGELFF
NA	NA	TRBV18	TRBJ2-5	TGTGCCAGCTCACCGGCTAGCAGTCAAGAGACCCAGTACTTC	CASSPASSQETQYF
TRBD1	few	TRBV4-3	TRBJ2-7	TGCGCCAGCAGCCAACGGACAGGTAACTCCTACGAGCAGTACTTC	CASSQRTGNSYEQYF
NA	NA	TRBV6-5	TRBJ2-7	TGTGCCAGCAGGTACGCAGGGACCTACGAGCAGTACTTC	CASRYAGTYEQYF
TRBD2	NA	TRBV5-1	TRBJ2-7	TGCGCCAGCAGCTTGGGTGGACTAGCGGGAGGAGAAGGGCAGTACTTC	CASSLGGLAGGEGQYF
NA	once	TRBV3-1/TRBV3-2	TRBJ1-5	TGTGCCAGCAGCGATAGTGGTCAGCCCCAGCATTTT	CASSDSGQPQHF
TRBD1	NA	TRBV7-8	TRBJ2-1	TGTGCCAGCAGCTTAGCAGGGACAGGGGCCTACAATGAGCAGTTCTTC	CASSLAGTGAYNEQFF
TRBD1	NA	TRBV7-9	TRBJ1-1	TGTGCCAGCAGCCCTAAGACAGGGGCTAACACTGAAGCTTTCTTT	CASSPKTGANTEAFF
NA	once	TRBV4-1	TRBJ2-1	TGCGCCAGCAGTCTCAGGGTGGCCCTCCCCAATGAGCAGTTCTTC	CASSLRVALPNEQFF
TRBD1	NA	TRBV9	TRBJ2-2	TGTGCCAGCAGCGTTGGACAGGGGGCTAAGGCCGGGGAGCTGTTTTTT	CASSVGQGAKAGELFF
TRBD2	few	TRBV7-3	TRBJ2-3	TGTGCCAGCAGCTTAATAGCGGGATTTGGAGCAGATACGCAGTATTTT	CASSLIAGFGADTQYF
NA	once	TRBV7-2	TRBJ2-7	TGTGCCAGCAGCTTCCTGGGACTTAAGGATTACGAGCAGTACTTC	CASSFLGLKDYEQYF
NA	NA	TRBV10-3	TRBJ2-1	TGTGCCATCAGTCCTACCGAGAACAATGAGCAGTTCTTC	CAISPTENNEQFF
TRBD2	NA	TRBV7-7	TRBJ2-1	TGTGCCAGCAGCTCGGGACTAGCGGGCGGGAATGAGCAGTTCTTC	CASSSGLAGGNEQFF
TRBD2	once	TRBV6-2/TRBV6-3	TRBJ2-7	TGTGCCAGCAGTTACTCGTTTGGGACTAGCACCTACGAGCAGTACTTC	CASSYSFGTSTYEQYF
NA	once	TRBV15	TRBJ1-5	TGTGCCACCAGCAGAGGGGGACTATATAGCAATCAGCCCCAGCATTTT	CATSRGGLYSNQPQHF
NA	NA	TRBV12-5	TRBJ2-5	TGTGCTAGTGGTTGGGCTGAGAAGACCCAGTACTTC	CASGWAEKTQYF
TRBD1	NA	TRBV29-1	TRBJ1-2	TGCAGCGCTGGGACAGGGGAGGACTATGGCTACACCTTC	CSAGTGEDYGYTF
NA	NA	TRBV3-1/TRBV3-2	TRBJ1-2	TGTGCCAGCAGCCAAGAAATTGGGCAGGTGAACTATGGCTACACCTTC	CASSQEIGQVNYGYTF
TRBD2	NA	TRBV3-1/TRBV3-2	TRBJ2-3	TGTGCCAGCAGCCGGACTAGCGGCACAGATACGCAGTATTTT	CASSRTSGTDTQYF
NA	NA	TRBV7-2	TRBJ2-1	TGTGCCAGCAGCTTAGGCCCCAAATTAAGACGCGGTGAGCAGTTCTTC	CASSLGPKLRRGEQFF
TRBD2	NA	TRBV5-1	TRBJ2-7	TGCGCCAGCAGCTTGCAACCTGGACTAGCGGGAGTCGAGCAGTACTTC	CASSLQPGLAGVEQYF
NA	many	TRBV28	TRBJ2-1	TGTGCCAGCAGTTCCTATGCGGGTAATGAGCAGTTCTTC	CASSSYAGNEQFF
NA	NA	TRBV18	TRBJ1-6	TGTGCCAGCTCTCAGACGACAGGAAGCTCCTATAATTCACCCCTCCACTTT	CASSQTTGSSYNSPLHF
TRBD2	once	TRBV6-6	TRBJ2-3	TGTGCCAGCAGTTTCCTCGAGGGCGGGAGGTATTTT	CASSFLEGGRYF
TRBD1	NA	TRBV27	TRBJ2-7	TGTGCCAGCAGTTCCCGGACAGGGGGTTCCTACGAGCAGTACTTC	CASSSRTGGSYEQYF
NA	NA	TRBV7-8	TRBJ1-2	TGTGCCAGCAGCTCCATACAGGGCCCCTATGGCTACACCTTC	CASSSIQGPYGYTF
NA	NA	TRBV5-4	TRBJ1-2	TGTGCCAGCAGAACCGACGCGGGCCAGAAGTATGGCTACACCTTC	CASRTDAGQKYGYTF
TRBD1	NA	TRBV19	TRBJ1-1	TGTGCCAGTAGTATGGACAGGTTGAGCACTGAAGCTTTCTTT	CASSMDRLSTEAFF
TRBD1	NA	TRBV20-1	TRBJ1-1	TGCGGGGGACAGTTGAACACTGAAGCTTTCTTT	CGGQLNTEAFF
NA	NA	TRBV6-2/TRBV6-3	TRBJ1-5	TGTGCCAGCAGCGGGGCAGAGAATCAGCCCCAGCATTTT	CASSGAENQPQHF
TRBD1	NA	TRBV28	TRBJ1-6	TGTGCCAGCACCCCACAAGACAGGGCGTCTCGACCCCTCCACTTT	CASTPQDRASRPLHF
TRBD2	NA	TRBV5-1	TRBJ2-7	TGCGCCAGCAGCTTAACTAGCGGGGGGGCCTACGAGCAGTACTTC	CASSLTSGGAYEQYF
TRBD1	NA	TRBV19	TRBJ2-2	TGTGCCAGTAGTGGGGGGGACAGGGGAGACACCGGGGAGCTGTTTTTT	CASSGGDRGDTGELFF